This T cell receptor beta chain was sequenced in a study of beta chain features in type 1 diabetes. Study-wide results and limits: Over-representation of high TCR-expressing cells was a possible consequence of cDNA sequencing. For type 1 diabetes patients, VDJ junctions showed fewer insertions and more deletions. The study found moderately but significantly shorter TCRB CDR3s in all four CD4+ subsets of Type 1 diabetes patients.

The germline gives CDR1 LGHNT, CDR2 FRNRAP. The V end lost 6 bases, the J end lost 0 bases, and 2 bases lay between the germline ends. This CDR3 region has 11 residues. With regard to this clone: Antigen unknown.

As every portion of the isolated RNA was reverse transcribed, the sequencing read expressed TCRB transcripts. Data came from immunoSEQ multiplex PCR; TCRdb stores just in-frame clones and leaves some out. Of about 700,000 clones in the sample, about an eighth were seen once. The V call is TRBV12-5, the J call TRBJ1-1; D remains ambiguous. This receptor was identified in a man aged 18 to 30 with type 1 diabetes. Sequencing was done on a sample of naive CD4+ T cells from blood. The chain's CDR3 is CASGMNTEAFF. CDR3 nucleotide sequence: TGTGCTAGTGGGATGAACACTGAAGCTTTCTTT.